These T cell receptor beta chains were read from a single sample in a study of T cells after yellow fever vaccination. TCRdb re-derived calls from the 5' RACE reads in MiXCR, one entry per CDR3 protein. The sample records about 45,000 distinct CDR3 sequences, about 6.8% being singletons. The material was CD8+ T cells not binding an NS4B(214-222) dextramer, sorted from PBMCs, obtained 45 days after the yellow fever booster vaccination. Receptor source: a man aged 30-40 years who received the YFV17D yellow fever vaccine. CDR3s include the opening cysteine and the closing phenylalanine or tryptophan. D genes are given only for firm matches. The listing skips clone size in some rows; elsewhere it reads once, few, many or a size class.

d_gene	v_gene	j_gene	abundance	CDR3aa	CDR3nt
TRBD2	TRBV6-2/TRBV6-3	TRBJ2-1	.	CASRPPTSGLAYNEQFF	TGTGCCAGCAGACCCCCCACTAGCGGCCTGGCCTACAATGAGCAGTTCTTC
.	TRBV5-1	TRBJ2-1	many	CASSLPRGNEQFF	TGCGCCAGCAGCTTGCCCCGTGGAAATGAGCAGTTCTTC
.	TRBV6-5	TRBJ2-3	many	CASSYSADTRTDTQYF	TGTGCCAGCAGTTACTCAGCGGACACCAGGACAGATACGCAGTATTTT
.	TRBV29-1	TRBJ1-2	many	CSVRTGQANYGYTF	TGCAGCGTTCGGACGGGACAAGCTAACTATGGCTACACCTTC
.	TRBV20-1	TRBJ2-2	many	CSAQQGLTGELFF	TGCAGTGCGCAACAGGGACTGACCGGGGAGCTGTTTTTT
.	TRBV29-1	TRBJ1-3	many	CSVEEPNSGNTIYF	TGCAGCGTTGAGGAGCCCAACTCTGGAAACACCATATATTTT
TRBD2	TRBV20-1	TRBJ2-1	many	CSARERLASSYNEQFF	TGCAGTGCTAGAGAAAGACTAGCGAGCTCCTACAATGAGCAGTTCTTC
.	TRBV20-1	TRBJ2-5	many	CSARGWETQYF	TGCAGTGCTAGAGGGTGGGAGACCCAGTACTTC
.	TRBV13	TRBJ1-1	many	CASSKQGTEAFF	TGTGCCAGCAGTAAACAGGGCACTGAAGCTTTCTTT
TRBD2	TRBV7-6	TRBJ2-1	few	CASSLGLADYNEQFF	TGTGCCAGCAGCTTAGGTCTAGCGGACTACAATGAGCAGTTCTTC
.	TRBV29-1	TRBJ1-2	many	CSALDWGAGGYTF	TGCAGCGCTCTTGACTGGGGCGCGGGAGGCTACACCTTC
.	TRBV5-5	TRBJ2-1	many	CASFPTQQYEQFF	TGTGCCAGCTTCCCCACACAGCAATATGAGCAGTTCTTC
.	TRBV4-1	TRBJ1-1	few	CASVPEALNTEAFF	TGCGCCAGCGTTCCTGAAGCACTGAACACTGAAGCTTTCTTT
.	TRBV5-4	TRBJ2-2	many	CASSLAPGELFF	TGTGCCAGCAGCTTGGCTCCCGGGGAGCTGTTTTTT
TRBD1	TRBV6-5	TRBJ2-2	.	CASTPHGTGTGTGELFF	TGTGCCAGCACCCCGCACGGGACAGGGACGGGGACCGGGGAGCTGTTTTTT
.	TRBV6-1	TRBJ1-4	many	CASSDGAATNEKLFF	TGTGCCAGCAGCGACGGAGCGGCGACTAATGAAAAACTGTTTTTT
.	TRBV20-1	TRBJ2-7	many	CSAREGSTYEQYF	TGCAGTGCTAGAGAGGGGAGTACCTACGAGCAGTACTTC
TRBD1	TRBV6-1	TRBJ1-2	many	CASSDMGQGGVFGYTF	TGTGCCAGCAGTGATATGGGACAGGGCGGAGTCTTTGGCTACACCTTC
TRBD2	TRBV28	TRBJ2-7	many	CASSLLAGLYEQYF	TGTGCCAGCAGTTTGTTAGCGGGACTCTACGAGCAGTACTTC
.	TRBV5-1	TRBJ2-7	.	CASSLGQGSEQYF	TGCGCCAGCAGCTTGGGCCAGGGGAGCGAGCAGTACTTC
.	TRBV21-1	TRBJ2-1	medium-sized	CASSKSRTLLFDNEQFF	TGTGCCAGCAGCAAAAGTAGGACTCTCCTTTTCGACAATGAGCAGTTCTTC
.	TRBV15	TRBJ1-1	many	CATSTGESPEAFF	TGTGCCACCAGCACAGGGGAATCTCCTGAAGCTTTCTTT
.	TRBV12-5	TRBJ2-3	many	CASGLSEALAQYF	TGTGCTAGTGGTTTGTCGGAGGCTTTAGCGCAGTATTTT
.	TRBV20-1	TRBJ2-1	.	CSGRGRSTAPRLDEQFF	TGCAGTGGCAGGGGCCGGTCTACCGCCCCCAGGTTGGATGAGCAGTTCTTC
TRBD1	TRBV7-9	TRBJ2-1	.	CASSLERGRDEQFF	TGTGCCAGCAGCTTAGAAAGGGGGCGCGATGAGCAGTTCTTC
TRBD1	TRBV5-5	TRBJ2-7	.	CASSLETGDASYEQYF	TGTGCCAGCAGCTTAGAAACAGGGGATGCATCCTACGAGCAGTACTTC
TRBD1	TRBV2	TRBJ2-7	many	CASSEMNRGSYEQYF	TGTGCCAGCAGTGAAATGAACAGGGGGTCCTACGAGCAGTACTTC
.	TRBV7-3	TRBJ2-7	many	CASSLVPSDSYEQYF	TGTGCCAGCAGCTTGGTCCCGAGCGATAGCTACGAGCAGTACTTC
.	TRBV10-3	TRBJ2-5	many	CAISESSQYQETQYF	TGTGCCATCAGTGAGTCCTCTCAGTACCAAGAGACCCAGTACTTC
TRBD2	TRBV27	TRBJ2-1	many	CASSSLAGANNEQFF	TGTGCCAGCAGTAGTCTAGCGGGAGCTAATAATGAGCAGTTCTTC
TRBD2	TRBV20-1	TRBJ2-1	many	CSAPPLLAGAYNEQFF	TGCAGTGCCCCCCCCCTACTAGCGGGGGCCTACAATGAGCAGTTCTTC
.	TRBV6-5	TRBJ1-1	many	CASYLPPGMLNTEAFF	TGTGCCAGTTACCTACCCCCAGGGATGCTGAACACTGAAGCTTTCTTT
.	TRBV5-1	TRBJ1-6	many	CASRVRTNSPLHF	TGCGCCAGCAGAGTGCGGACGAACTCACCCCTCCACTTT
TRBD2	TRBV18	TRBJ2-1	.	CASSPTSGRAYNEQFF	TGTGCCAGCTCACCAACTAGCGGGAGGGCCTACAATGAGCAGTTCTTC
.	TRBV29-1	TRBJ2-7	many	CSVEVPSRDNEQYF	TGCAGCGTTGAAGTTCCCAGCCGTGATAACGAGCAGTACTTC
.	TRBV7-7	TRBJ2-3	few	CASSLVSGDTDTQYF	TGTGCTAGCAGCTTAGTTAGCGGAGACACAGATACGCAGTATTTT
.	TRBV4-2	TRBJ2-2	many	CASSQAGMNTGELFF	TGTGCCAGCAGCCAAGCGGGAATGAACACCGGGGAGCTGTTTTTT
.	TRBV9	TRBJ1-5	many	CASSVGDSNQPQHF	TGTGCCAGCAGCGTGGGGGATAGCAATCAGCCCCAGCATTTT
TRBD2	TRBV7-2	TRBJ2-7	many	CASSPHYGGSLAYEQYF	TGTGCCAGCAGCCCCCATTATGGCGGGAGCTTGGCCTACGAGCAGTACTTC
.	TRBV6-1	TRBJ2-3	many	CASSEPGASTDTQYF	TGTGCCAGCAGTGAGCCCGGAGCTAGCACAGATACGCAGTATTTT
.	TRBV29-1	TRBJ2-3	many	CSVESVSDTQYF	TGCAGCGTTGAGTCCGTTTCGGATACGCAGTATTTT
.	TRBV29-1	TRBJ2-7	many	CSVPDGFQYEQYF	TGCAGCGTTCCCGACGGCTTTCAGTACGAGCAGTACTTC
TRBD2	TRBV6-5	TRBJ2-7	many	CASRPSAGGPYEQYF	TGTGCCAGCAGACCTTCGGCGGGAGGGCCTTACGAGCAGTACTTC